Shown below are 17 T cell receptor beta chains from a single sample sequenced in a study of blood T cells in healthy people across ages. Using a J-beta primer mix together with a sample-barcoded 5' primer, a second PCR was run for roughly 7 to 11 cycles. In TCRdb, the 5' RACE reads were re-called with MiXCR into one record per CDR3 protein. This table holds hundreds of thousands of distinct CDR3 sequences, over 20% found once. The specimen was blood. The receptors come from a man between 65 and 85 years old in good health.

The gene calls are TRBV2 and TRBJ2-4; 8 bases map to TRBD1. The germline V gene has CDR1 SNHLY and CDR2 FYNNEI. V lost 1 base, J lost 0 bases, and 2 bases stayed unmatched. The CDR3 is 16 residues long. The DNA for the CDR3 is TGTGCCAGCAGTGAAGGAACAGGGGGAGCCAAAAACATTCAGTACTTC. Encoded protein: CASSEGTGGAKNIQYF.

This clonotype was picked up a small number of times. The rearrangement joins TRBV10-3 to TRBJ2-3, with a weak D call TRBD1 (6 bases). The V end was cut by 6 bases, the J end by 2 bases, with 15 bases between. Germline V gene lookup returns CDR1 ENHRY and CDR2 SYGVKD. The length of the CDR3 is 15 residues. The CDR3 DNA follows: TGTGCCATCAGCCCGGGACAAACTTCCACAGATACGCAGTATTTT. It specifies CAISPGQTSTDTQYF.

This clonotype was seen just once. V and J are TRBV20-1 and TRBJ2-7; 10 bases map to TRBD2. This CDR3 has 16 residues. CDR1 DFQATT and CDR2 SNEGSKA come from the germline V gene (reference sequence). Trimming at V came to 0 bases and at J to 4 bases, leaving 9 bases not matched to a gene. This CDR3 reads CSARDRSSGSGYEQYV. The CDR3 DNA is TGCAGTGCTAGAGATCGGTCTAGCGGGAGCGGGTACGAGCAGTACGTC.

V usage is TRBV5-1 and J usage is TRBJ2-1; tentative D call: TRBD2 (6 bases). CDR3 length: 14 amino acids. Trimming removed 7 bases from V and 5 bases from J, with 16 bases in between. The germline CDR1 and CDR2 sequences are SGHRS and YFSETQ. The CDR3 DNA sequence: TGCGCCAGCGCGGGACTGGGAGACCACAATGAGCAGTTCTTC. Translating gives CASAGLGDHNEQFF.

This clonotype was seen a few times. J is TRBJ1-1 and V is TRBV29-1, with TRBD1 as a possible D gene (6 bases). This CDR3 has 13 amino acids. Germline V gene data show CDR1 as SQVTM and CDR2 as ANQGSEA. The V gene lost 7 bases and the J gene lost 0 bases, with 12 bases spanning the gap. The CDR3 loop is CSAYTGLNTEAFF. Here the CDR3 DNA reads TGCAGCGCCTACACAGGGCTGAACACTGAAGCTTTCTTT.

J is TRBJ1-1 and V is TRBV20-1; perhaps TRBD1 as D (5 bases). This CDR3 has 15 amino acids. With 5 bases removed from V and 1 base from J, the gap between germline ends came to 17 bases. Germline V gene data show CDR1 as DFQATT and CDR2 as SNEGSKA (reference sequence). The CDR3 DNA follows: TGCAGTGCTGGGGCTATGGGGCGACGGAACACTGAAGCTTTCTTT. This sequence encodes CSAGAMGRRNTEAFF.

This clonotype appeared many times. The V gene is TRBV18, the J gene TRBJ2-7; 8 nucleotides agree with TRBD1. CDR1 and CDR2 (germline): KGHSH, LQKENI. This CDR3 spans 15 amino acids. Germline trimming cut 4 bases from V and 5 bases from J; bases unmatched to any gene: 10. The CDR3 sequence: CASSQMTGVGHEQYV. The CDR3 DNA reads TGTGCCAGCTCACAAATGACAGGGGTCGGCCACGAGCAGTACGTC.

V gene TRBV5-4 combines with J gene TRBJ1-2; maybe TRBD1 (5 bases). The V gene lost 2 bases and the J gene lost 8 bases, with 16 bases spanning the gap. This CDR3 region has 14 residues. The germline CDR1 and CDR2 sequences are SGHNT and YYREEE (reference sequence). CDR3 loop: CASSFTGTAGGYTF. DNA of the CDR3: TGTGCCAGCAGCTTTACCGGGACGGCTGGGGGCTACACCTTC.

This chain links TRBV5-1 with TRBJ2-3; D is perhaps TRBD2 (5 bases). The CDR3 loop spans 12 amino acids. V was clipped by 1 base and J by 7 bases, with 7 bases between them. Germline V gene data show CDR1 as SGHRS and CDR2 as YFSETQ. The CDR3 spells CASSLWENTQYF. In nucleotides, the CDR3 is TGCGCCAGCAGCTTGTGGGAGAATACGCAGTATTTT.

The chain is built from TRBV2 and TRBJ2-5; D remains ambiguous. V was cut by 4 bases and J by 7 bases, with 7 bases left in between. The CDR3 length is 11 residues. Per the germline V gene, CDR1 is SNHLY and CDR2 is FYNNEI. The DNA for the CDR3 is TGTGCCAGCAGTGCCTCAGGGACCCAGTACTTC. Translating it yields CASSASGTQYF. Using reference TRBV2 and TRBJ2-5 for the parts outside the CDR3, the full variable domain is EPEVTQTPSHQVTQMGQEVILRCVPISNHLYFYWYRQILGQKVEFLVSFYNNEISEKSEIFDDQFSVERPDGSNFTLKIRSTKLEDSAMYFCASSASGTQYFGPGTRLLVL.

This clonotype was observed a few times. The chain is built from TRBV29-1 and TRBJ1-4; the match to TRBD1 covers 8 bases. The CDR3 runs 12 residues. Germline CDR1 is SQVTM and CDR2 is ANQGSEA. With 5 bases clipped from V and 12 bases from J, the junction kept 8 bases outside the gene matches. Here the CDR3 DNA reads TGCAGCGTTATTGACAGGGGAGTAGAACTGTTTTTT. Translated, it gives CSVIDRGVELFF. Combining the CDR3 with reference TRBV29-1 and TRBJ1-4 gives the whole variable domain SAVISQKPSRDICQRGTSLTIQCQVDSQVTMMFWYRQQPGQSLTLIATANQGSEATYESGFVIDKFPISRPNLTFSTLTVSNMSPEDSSIYLCSVIDRGVELFFGSGTQLSVL.

The chain uses TRBV6-6 and TRBJ2-3, with no clear D. Germline V lookup: CDR1 MNHNY, CDR2 SVGAGI (reference sequence). The CDR3 extends over 13 amino acids. V gave up 0 bases and J gave up 6 bases, with 7 bases separating them. CDR3: CASSYSPLDTQYF. CDR3 in DNA: TGTGCCAGCAGTTACTCGCCCCTTGATACGCAGTATTTT.

This clonotype was found a few times. The DNA for the CDR3 is TGCAGTGCTAGATACACGGGAGGAGAGACCCAGTACTTC. Its translation: CSARYTGGETQYF. The V gene is TRBV20-1, the J gene TRBJ2-5; 7 bases align to TRBD2. The CDR3 totals 13 residues. After removal of 2 bases from V and 4 bases from J, the junction contained 4 bases not matched to a gene. Per the germline V gene, CDR1 is DFQATT and CDR2 is SNEGSKA (reference sequence).

This clonotype was observed a handful of times. CDR3 sequence reads: CASSYGTGGINEKLFF. The CDR3 DNA reads TGTGCCAGCAGCTACGGGACAGGGGGCATTAATGAAAAACTGTTTTTT. This chain uses TRBV5-8 with TRBJ1-4; 12 bases are a match to TRBD1. CDR3 length: 16 amino acids. CDR1 is SGHTS, CDR2 YDEGEE, per germline. Trimming took 3 bases from V and 4 from J; bases not matched to a gene: 4.

This clonotype came up a few times. The chain combines TRBV28 with TRBJ1-1; 9 bases agree with TRBD1. The CDR3 length is 15 residues. Germline V CDR1 and CDR2: MDHEN, SYDVKM. The V segment lost 6 bases and the J segment 4 bases; nucleotides outside the gene matches: 9. The CDR3 spells CASSSLTGGPTEAFF. CDR3 coding DNA: TGTGCCAGCAGCTCCCTCACAGGGGGCCCCACTGAAGCTTTCTTT.

The chain joins TRBV20-1 to TRBJ2-5; a possible D gene is TRBD1 (6 bases). Near its end, the DNA agrees better with TRBJ2-7, so the J call may be wrong. Germline V gene data show CDR1 as DFQATT and CDR2 as SNEGSKA (reference sequence). The CDR3 consists of 14 residues. The CDR3 region has the DNA TGCAGTGCTAGAGATATGGGACACCCCTACGAGCAGTACGTC. As protein: CSARDMGHPYEQYV.

The rearrangement uses TRBV20-1 and TRBJ2-5; D might be TRBD2 (7 bases). The CDR3 length is 16 residues. CDR1 DFQATT and CDR2 SNEGSKA come from the germline V gene (reference sequence). Trimming cost V 5 bases and J 1 base, with 20 bases left between them. The CDR3 bases are TGCAGTGCTCCTGGGCAGGCGGGGGCCCTCCAAGAGACCCAGTACTTC. Translating gives CSAPGQAGALQETQYF.